This TCR beta chain originates from a study of shared clonotypes between healthy human individuals. The CDR3 is made up of 15 amino acids. The ends were cut back, 6 bases at V and 8 bases at J, with 20 bases in the middle. Germline CDR1 and CDR2: PRHDT and FYEKMQ (reference sequence). Here immunoSEQ multiplex PCR was the method, and the copy in TCRdb shows in-frame clones only, minus some. Of around 2.5 million clones listed, 80% to 95% were seen once; the top ten hold 0.36%. The chain employs TRBV13 and TRBJ2-1, with TRBD1 as a possible D gene (6 bases). The source is a man between 18 and 35 years old in good health. Some clones in this sample may be carry-over from other donors' samples. Sequenced: naive CD4+ T cells from PBMCs. Subset denoted: CD45RA+ positively selected. The CDR3 nucleotides are TGTGCCAGCAGTTCCTCGCCGTATCCAGGGGATGAGCAGTTCTTC. This codes for CASSSSPYPGDEQFF.